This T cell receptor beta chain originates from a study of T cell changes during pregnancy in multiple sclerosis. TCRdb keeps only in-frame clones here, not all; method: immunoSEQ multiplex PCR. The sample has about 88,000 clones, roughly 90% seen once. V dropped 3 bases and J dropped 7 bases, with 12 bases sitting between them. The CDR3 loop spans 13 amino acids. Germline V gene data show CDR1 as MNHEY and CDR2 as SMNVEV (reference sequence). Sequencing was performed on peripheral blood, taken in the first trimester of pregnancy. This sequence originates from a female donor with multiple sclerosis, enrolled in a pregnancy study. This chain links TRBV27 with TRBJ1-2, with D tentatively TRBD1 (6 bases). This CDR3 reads CASSLAGAVGYTF. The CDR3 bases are TGTGCCAGCAGTTTGGCAGGGGCTGTTGGCTACACCTTC.